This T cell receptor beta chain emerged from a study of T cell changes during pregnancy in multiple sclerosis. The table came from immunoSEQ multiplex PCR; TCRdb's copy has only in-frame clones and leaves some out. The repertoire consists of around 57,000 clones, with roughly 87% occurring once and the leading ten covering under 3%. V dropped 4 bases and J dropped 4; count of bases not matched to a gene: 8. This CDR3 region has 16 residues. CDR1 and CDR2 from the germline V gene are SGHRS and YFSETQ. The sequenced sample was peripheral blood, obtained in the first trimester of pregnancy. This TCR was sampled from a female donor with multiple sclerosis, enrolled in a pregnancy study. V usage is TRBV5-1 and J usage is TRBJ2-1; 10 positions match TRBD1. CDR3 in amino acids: CASSGEGTGAYNEQFF. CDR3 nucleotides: TGCGCCAGCAGCGGGGAGGGGACAGGGGCATACAATGAGCAGTTCTTC. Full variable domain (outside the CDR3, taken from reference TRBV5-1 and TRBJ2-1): KAGVTQTPRYLIKTRGQQVTLSCSPISGHRSVSWYQQTPGQGLQFLFEYFSETQRNKGNFPGRFSGRQFSNSRSEMNVSTLELGDSALYLCASSGEGTGAYNEQFFGPGTRLTVL.